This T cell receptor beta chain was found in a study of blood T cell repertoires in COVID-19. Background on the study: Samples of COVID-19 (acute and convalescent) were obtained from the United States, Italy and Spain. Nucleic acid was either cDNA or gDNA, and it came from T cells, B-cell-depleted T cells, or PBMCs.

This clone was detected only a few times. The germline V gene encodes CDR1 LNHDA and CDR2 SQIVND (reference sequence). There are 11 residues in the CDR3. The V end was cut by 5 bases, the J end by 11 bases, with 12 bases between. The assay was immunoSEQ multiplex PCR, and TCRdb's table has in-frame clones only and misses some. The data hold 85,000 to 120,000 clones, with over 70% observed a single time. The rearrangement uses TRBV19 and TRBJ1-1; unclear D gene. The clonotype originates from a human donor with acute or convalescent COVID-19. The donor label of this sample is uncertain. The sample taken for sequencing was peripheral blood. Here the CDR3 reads CASSAPGGAFF. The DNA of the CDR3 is TGTGCCAGTAGTGCGCCAGGTGGCGCTTTCTTT.